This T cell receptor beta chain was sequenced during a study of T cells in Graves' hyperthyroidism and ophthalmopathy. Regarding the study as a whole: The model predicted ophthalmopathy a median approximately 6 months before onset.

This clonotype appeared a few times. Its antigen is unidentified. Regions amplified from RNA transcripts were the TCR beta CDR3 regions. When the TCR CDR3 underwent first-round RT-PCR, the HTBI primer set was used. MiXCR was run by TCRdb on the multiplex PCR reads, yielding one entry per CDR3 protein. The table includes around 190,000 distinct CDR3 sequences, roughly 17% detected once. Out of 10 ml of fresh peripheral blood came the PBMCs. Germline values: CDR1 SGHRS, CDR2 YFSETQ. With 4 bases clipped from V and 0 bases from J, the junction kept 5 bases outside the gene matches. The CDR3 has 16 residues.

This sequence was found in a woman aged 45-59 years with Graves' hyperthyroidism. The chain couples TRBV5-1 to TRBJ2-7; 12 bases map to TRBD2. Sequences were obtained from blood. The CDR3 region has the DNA TGCGCCAGCAGCATCGGACTAGCGGGATTCTCCTACGAGCAGTACTTC. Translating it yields CASSIGLAGFSYEQYF.